Below, 28 T cell receptor beta chains from the same sample are listed, as sequenced in a study of blood T cell repertoires in COVID-19 (dated by TCRdb to about 2020). The method was the immunoSEQ multiplex PCR assay. In its TCRdb copy, this immuneACCESS table keeps in-frame sequences only and misses some clones. Where compared with another copy, unresolved V genes explain less than half of these, and the others have no known cause. This sample has about 55,000 clones in its table, and about 73% of those were observed once. The biggest ten clones account for over 11% of the sample. Material: peripheral blood. The receptors derive from a woman between 70 and 85 years old with acute or convalescent COVID-19.

This chain connects TRBV6-5 to TRBJ2-7; 7 positions agree with TRBD2. Germline V lookup: CDR1 MNHEY, CDR2 SVGAGI. The J segment lost 2 bases and the V segment lost 6 bases, leaving 10 bases of the junction unmatched. CDR3 size: 15 residues. This CDR3 reads CASSGAGGKTYEQYF. CDR3 in DNA: TGTGCCAGCAGCGGAGCCGGGGGGAAAACCTACGAGCAGTACTTC.

In its sample, this clone was seen once. The J gene is TRBJ1-2, the V gene TRBV24-1; a weak D match, TRBD1 (6 bases). V gave up 2 bases and J gave up 5 bases, with 17 bases separating them. Germline V CDR1 and CDR2: KGHDR, SFDVKD. CDR3 length: 16 amino acids. The CDR3 here is CATSDSPGAVSYGYTF. The CDR3, as DNA: TGTGCCACCAGTGATTCCCCAGGGGCCGTAAGTTATGGCTACACCTTC.

This sequence joins TRBV6-5 and TRBJ1-1, with D unresolved. The V gene lost 6 bases and the J gene lost 1 base, with 12 bases spanning the gap. The CDR3 contains 14 residues. CDR1 MNHEY and CDR2 SVGAGI come from the germline V gene. Here the CDR3 reads CASSILLKNTEAFF. Here the CDR3 DNA reads TGTGCCAGCAGCATCCTTCTAAAGAACACTGAAGCTTTCTTT.

This clone is judged medium-sized (0.01 to 0.1%). The rearrangement links TRBV20-1 to TRBJ2-7; 9 bases agree with TRBD1. The CDR3 spans 13 residues. From germline, CDR1 is DFQATT and CDR2 SNEGSKA (reference sequence). J was trimmed by 7 bases and V by 6 bases; bases with no gene match: 10. CDR3 sequence: CSASRTGVWEQYV. DNA of the CDR3: TGCAGTGCAAGTCGGACAGGGGTGTGGGAGCAGTACGTC.

This clone was detected a few times. The chain joins TRBV30 to TRBJ1-1; D gene ambiguous. V lost 6 bases to trimming and J lost 1 base, with 18 bases between them. CDR1 GTSNPN and CDR2 SVGIG come from the germline V gene (reference sequence). This CDR3 contains 15 residues. CDR3 amino acids: CACHRPPPENTEAFF. The CDR3 coding sequence is TGTGCCTGTCACCGCCCCCCCCCAGAGAACACTGAAGCTTTCTTT.

Turning to this clone: At the DNA level, this CDR3 is encoded by other sequences in the same sample as well. The chain couples TRBV2 to TRBJ1-1; no reliable D call. CDR1 and CDR2 from the germline V gene are SNHLY and FYNNEI. The V and J ends lost 4 bases and 1 base respectively, with 7 bases between them. The CDR3 is 13 amino acids. DNA of the CDR3: TGTGCCAGCAGTGGCCGGGGGAACACTGAAGCTTTCTTT. Protein sequence: CASSGRGNTEAFF.

V gene TRBV30 combines with J gene TRBJ1-6; 8 bases fit TRBD1. The CDR3 has 15 amino acids. V trimming: 2 bases; J trimming: 8 bases; junction bases outside the gene matches: 8. Germline lookup yields CDR1 GTSNPN and CDR2 SVGIG (reference sequence). CDR3 sequence: CAWSPGGSRDSPLHF. CDR3 sequence (DNA): TGTGCCTGGAGTCCAGGGGGCTCGAGGGATTCACCCCTCCACTTT.

DNA for the CDR3: TGTGCCAGCTCACCACCGGGAGGGAGAGGCACTGAAGCTTTCTTT. It encodes CASSPPGGRGTEAFF. The rearrangement links TRBV18 to TRBJ1-1; no clear D gene. The CDR3 loop spans 15 amino acids. V was pared by 0 bases and J by 4 bases, with 12 bases between. The germline V gene has CDR1 KGHSH and CDR2 LQKENI.

The gene calls are TRBV5-4 and TRBJ2-1; D may be TRBD2 (6 bases). V was clipped by 4 bases and J by 0 bases, with 17 bases between them. CDR3 length equals 17 residues. Germline V gene lookup returns CDR1 SGHNT and CDR2 YYREEE (reference sequence). The CDR3 DNA reads TGTGCCAGCAGCCGATGGGGGGAGATTAGCTCCTACAATGAGCAGTTCTTC. Translating it yields CASSRWGEISSYNEQFF.

CDR3 amino acids: CASSTSFRQGGNTGELFF. CDR3 bases: TGTGCCAGTAGTACCTCTTTTCGTCAGGGTGGGAACACCGGGGAGCTGTTTTTT. The V and J genes are TRBV19 and TRBJ2-2; a possible D gene is TRBD1 (5 bases). The CDR3 has 18 residues. From germline, CDR1 is LNHDA and CDR2 SQIVND (reference sequence). The V and J ends lost 4 bases and 1 base respectively, with 19 bases between them. The complete variable domain, with remaining parts taken from reference TRBV19 and TRBJ2-2, reads DGGITQSPKYLFRKEGQNVTLSCEQNLNHDAMYWYRQDPGQGLRLIYYSQIVNDFQKGDIAEGYSVSREKKESFPLTVTSAQKNPTAFYLCASSTSFRQGGNTGELFFGEGSRLTVL.

This clone has more than one count but fewer than ten. The chain links TRBV9 to TRBJ1-6; no firm D call. The CDR3 is made up of 14 amino acids. The V and J ends lost 4 bases and 3 bases respectively, with 8 bases between them. The germline gives CDR1 SGDLS, CDR2 YYNGEE. CDR3 DNA sequence: TGTGCCAGCAGCCCGAGGGACTATAATTCACCCCTCCACTTT. This codes for CASSPRDYNSPLHF.

The rearrangement uses TRBV6-5 and TRBJ2-2; TRBD1 agrees at 8 bases. The junction had 7 bases not matched to a gene; V was cut back by 7 bases and J by 6 bases. Per germline, CDR1 MNHEY and CDR2 SVGAGI. The CDR3 has 14 residues. The DNA for the CDR3 is TGTGCCAGCACTTCAGGGGGCATAGCCGGGGAGCTGTTTTTT. This gives the protein CASTSGGIAGELFF.

As regards this clone: The junction shows a germline mismatch at one end, possibly a read error. The chain links TRBV5-4 to TRBJ2-6; 9 bases map to TRBD1. The CDR3 length is 17 residues. The germline V gene has CDR1 SGHNT and CDR2 YYREEE (reference sequence). This CDR3 is CASTLTGGYSGANVLTF. The CDR3 region has the DNA TGTGCCAGCACCTTGACAGGGGGTTACTCTGGGGCCAACGTCCTGACTTTC.

This sequence joins TRBV4-2 and TRBJ1-4; D perhaps matches TRBD1 (6 bases). The CDR3 has 14 residues. Germline CDR1 reads LGHNA; CDR2 reads YNFKEQ. V shed 1 base and J shed 3 bases, with 6 bases lying between them. CDR3 coding DNA: TGTGCCAGCAGCCAAGGGACAGCTAATGAAAAACTGTTTTTT. Translating gives CASSQGTANEKLFF.

The sample holds a few counts of this clone. The genes are TRBV9 and TRBJ2-1; 7 bases align to TRBD2. In germline, CDR1 is SGDLS, CDR2 YYNGEE. This CDR3 contains 14 residues. With V trimmed by 1 base and J by 10 bases, 8 bases remained unmatched. The CDR3 DNA follows: TGTGCCAGCAGCGTAACCAGCGGGGTGAGAGAGCAGTTCTTC. Translation: CASSVTSGVREQFF.

CDR3 protein: CASSFPGGNTQYF. The CDR3 DNA sequence: TGTGCCAGCAGCTTTCCAGGGGGAAATACGCAGTATTTT. The genes are TRBV12-3 or TRBV12-4 and TRBJ2-3; 7 bases fit TRBD1. V was clipped by 6 bases and J by 7 bases; unmatched bases: 7. CDR3 length: 13 amino acids.

The J gene is TRBJ1-3, the V gene TRBV7-9, with 7 bases matching TRBD1. The length of the CDR3 is 15 residues. Germline V gives CDR1 SEHNR, CDR2 FQNEAQ (reference sequence). The V segment lost 5 bases and the J segment 0 bases; nucleotides outside the gene matches: 4. The CDR3 loop reads CASSARDSSGNTIYF. DNA of the CDR3: TGTGCCAGCAGCGCTCGGGACAGCTCTGGAAACACCATATATTTT.

The J gene is TRBJ1-2, the V gene TRBV7-9, with 7 bases fitting TRBD1. V gave up 4 bases and J gave up 5 bases; unmatched junction bases: 7. The CDR3 is made up of 14 amino acids. CDR1 and CDR2 (germline): SEHNR, FQNEAQ (reference sequence). The CDR3 here is CASSYSDRDYGYTF. In nucleotides, the CDR3 is TGTGCCAGCAGCTACTCCGACAGGGATTATGGCTACACCTTC.

The chain links TRBV7-2 to TRBJ2-3; a weak D match, TRBD2 (5 bases). The germline gives CDR1 SGHTA, CDR2 FQGNSA. The CDR3 extends over 15 amino acids. Trimming left V 2 bases short and J 5 bases short, with 14 bases between. This CDR3 is CASSLMGYRGDTQYF. CDR3 DNA sequence: TGTGCCAGCAGCTTAATGGGGTACCGGGGAGATACGCAGTATTTT.

This chain connects TRBV6-4 to TRBJ1-2, with D maybe TRBD1 (5 bases). Trimming stripped 4 bases from V and 4 bases from J, with 10 bases between. The germline CDR1 and CDR2 sequences are MRHNA and SNTAGT. This CDR3 has 13 amino acids. The DNA of the CDR3 is TGTGCCAGCAGTGTGACAGCAGGCTATGGCTACACCTTC. It is translated as CASSVTAGYGYTF.

The chain's CDR3 is CASSQWGGRSTEAFF. The CDR3 DNA follows: TGCGCCAGCAGCCAATGGGGGGGGCGAAGCACTGAAGCTTTCTTT. The V gene is TRBV4-1, the J gene TRBJ1-1; possibly TRBD1 for D (6 bases). CDR1 is MGHRA and CDR2 is YSYEKL in the germline V gene. The germline V and J ends were trimmed by 2 bases and 4 bases, with 14 bases remaining between them. The CDR3 consists of 15 residues.

This sequence joins TRBV6-6 and TRBJ2-3; TRBD1 matches 7 bases. From germline, CDR1 is MNHNY and CDR2 SVGAGI (reference sequence). The junction had 2 bases not matched to a gene; V was cut back by 2 bases and J by 0 bases. The CDR3 has 15 residues. CDR3 in DNA: TGTGCCAGCAGTTACGGACAGGCTAGCACAGATACGCAGTATTTT. This translates into CASSYGQASTDTQYF.

This clone was seen a few times. Other nucleotide sequences from this sample produce the same CDR3. This chain connects TRBV11-1 to TRBJ1-6; tentatively, D is TRBD1 (5 bases). Germline CDR1 SGHAT, CDR2 FQDESV (reference sequence). The CDR3 extends over 14 amino acids. Trimming left V 1 base short and J 10 bases short, with 11 bases between. This chain's CDR3 is CASSLGQGGSPLHF. The CDR3 DNA reads TGTGCCAGCAGCTTAGGGCAGGGAGGATCACCCCTCCACTTT.

This chain connects TRBV2 to TRBJ1-3; 7 bases map to TRBD1. This CDR3 is 15 amino acids long. Per the germline V gene, CDR1 is SNHLY and CDR2 is FYNNEI. The V gene end was trimmed by 6 bases and the J gene end by 0 bases; junction bases not matched to a gene: 5. CDR3 protein: CASRLDRSSGNTIYF. CDR3 nucleotide sequence: TGTGCCAGCAGACTGGACAGGAGCTCTGGAAACACCATATATTTT.

This sequence joins TRBV5-4 and TRBJ2-3; 8 bases match TRBD2. V lost 4 bases and J lost 4; bases outside the gene matches: 8. This CDR3 contains 15 residues. Looked up from germline, CDR1 is SGHNT and CDR2 is YYREEE (reference sequence). CDR3 loop: CASSHGGAFADTQYF. Here the CDR3 DNA reads TGTGCCAGCAGCCACGGGGGGGCTTTTGCAGATACGCAGTATTTT. Filled out from reference TRBV5-4 and TRBJ2-3, the complete variable domain reads ETGVTQSPTHLIKTRGQQVTLRCSSQSGHNTVSWYQQALGQGPQFIFQYYREEENGRGNFPPRFSGLQFPNYSSELNVNALELDDSALYLCASSHGGAFADTQYFGPGTRLTVL.

V usage is TRBV9 and J usage is TRBJ2-1; D unresolved. Trimming cost V 4 bases and J 0 bases, with 8 bases left between them. Per the germline V gene, CDR1 is SGDLS and CDR2 is YYNGEE. The CDR3 length is 14 residues. The CDR3 spells CASSPWSSYNEQFF. CDR3 sequence (DNA): TGTGCCAGCAGCCCCTGGAGCTCCTACAATGAGCAGTTCTTC.

This sequence joins TRBV12-5 and TRBJ2-7; D ambiguous. The V gene's germline CDR1 is LGHNT and CDR2 FRNRAP. The V and J ends lost 7 bases and 0 bases respectively, with 7 bases between them. The CDR3 contains 12 residues. For the CDR3, the DNA is TGTGCTAGTGCCTCTAGCTCCTACGAGCAGTACTTC. Its translation is CASASSSYEQYF. The full variable domain, with the rest looked up from reference TRBV12-5 and TRBJ2-7, is DARVTQTPRHKVTEMGQEVTMRCQPILGHNTVFWYRQTMMQGLELLAYFRNRAPLDDSGMPKDRFSAEMPDATLATLKIQPSEPRDSAVYFCASASSSYEQYFGPGTRLTVT.

Only a few counts were recorded for this clone. The V gene is TRBV7-3, the J gene TRBJ1-1; 7 bases map to TRBD1. Losses at the gene ends were 2 bases for V and 4 bases for J; bases not matched to a gene: 7. There are 15 residues in the CDR3. Germline lookup yields CDR1 SGHTA and CDR2 FQGTGA. CDR3 residues: CASSLLGTDLTEAFF. Here the CDR3 DNA reads TGTGCCAGCAGCTTATTGGGGACAGATCTCACTGAAGCTTTCTTT. Using reference TRBV7-3 and TRBJ1-1 for the parts outside the CDR3, the full variable domain is GAGVSQTPSNKVTEKGKYVELRCDPISGHTALYWYRQSLGQGPEFLIYFQGTGAADDSGLPNDRFFAVRPEGSVSTLKIQRTERGDSAVYLCASSLLGTDLTEAFFGQGTRLTVV.